This TCR beta chain appears in the sequencing data of a study of vaccination effects on CD4 cells after COVID-19. Overall study: Each participant received a vaccine that was either BNT162b2 or mRNA-1273, given as two doses.

Notes on this clone: Its antigen remains unidentified.

The ends lost 9 bases at V and 4 bases at J; junction bases unmatched: 11. Germline CDR1 reads KGHSH; CDR2 reads LQKENI. This CDR3 region has 16 residues. Sequencing used immunoSEQ multiplex PCR; TCRdb keeps in-frame clones, though not all of them. The sample carries 52,000 or so clones, 70% recorded once. Sequencing was preceded by expansion of antigen-specific CD4+ T cells with viral peptide pools in the ViraFEST assay. With around ten days of culture completed, CD4+ T cells were isolated. In the vaccine recipients, nucleocapsid antibodies were negative and there was no prior SARS-CoV-2 infection. Two million PBMC were placed in each well, which was supplemented with approximately 10 IU/ml IL-2 and approximately 9.2 ug/ml peptides. IL-2 medium took the place of half the medium on both days 3 and 7.

Sequenced material: CD4+ T cells from PBMCs cultured with SARS-CoV-2 spike peptides, taken before COVID-19 vaccination. The J gene is TRBJ1-6, the V gene TRBV18; 8 bases fit TRBD1. The sequence derives from a human donor who received a COVID-19 vaccine. The CDR3, as DNA: TGTGCCAGTCGAAACCCCGGGACAGGTTATAATTCACCCCTCCACTTT. Protein sequence: CASRNPGTGYNSPLHF.